This T cell receptor (beta chain) appears in the sequencing data of a study of CD4+ T cells in melanoma. Study results and caveats: CD8+ T cell, macrophage and B cell function reportedly correlated with neoantigen-specific CD4+ T cells.

As to this clone: Its antigen is unidentified.

CDR3 length: 14 amino acids. From germline, CDR1 is SGHNT and CDR2 YYREEE (reference sequence). Trimming left V 4 bases short and J 4 bases short, with 13 bases between. Assay: immunoSEQ multiplex PCR; the TCRdb copy retains only in-frame clones and omits some. The table shows about 10,000 clones, with 60% to 85% occurring only once. This chain links TRBV5-4 with TRBJ2-3, with D unresolved. The source of this sequence is a human donor with melanoma. The sequencing input was cells from a culture (not recorded whether cultured in vitro). The CDR3 sequence is CASSLSRAADTQYF. CDR3 in DNA: TGTGCCAGCAGCCTCTCTCGGGCCGCAGATACGCAGTATTTT.